These 24 T cell receptor beta chains came from one sample sequenced in a study of blood T cell repertoires in COVID-19. The protocol was immunoSEQ multiplex PCR, while the TCRdb copy is restricted to in-frame clones and leaves out a portion. The sample has over 150,000 clones, around 80% seen once. The specimen sequenced was peripheral blood. These receptors all stem from an older woman with acute or convalescent COVID-19.

This clone was found a few times. The CDR3 sequence: CASSLGQGAGSPLHF. DNA of the CDR3: TGTGCCAGCAGCTTGGGACAGGGGGCTGGCTCACCCCTCCACTTT. The chain links TRBV7-3 to TRBJ1-6; TRBD1 matches at 12 bases. Germline trimming cut 3 bases from V and 10 bases from J; bases unmatched to any gene: 4. In germline, CDR1 is SGHTA, CDR2 FQGTGA. The CDR3 consists of 15 residues. Drawing the rest from reference TRBV7-3 and TRBJ1-6, the complete variable domain is GAGVSQTPSNKVTEKGKYVELRCDPISGHTALYWYRQSLGQGPEFLIYFQGTGAADDSGLPNDRFFAVRPEGSVSTLKIQRTERGDSAVYLCASSLGQGAGSPLHFGNGTRLTVT.

The rearrangement uses TRBV28 and TRBJ2-2, with 7 bases matching TRBD1. Germline CDR1 reads MDHEN; CDR2 reads SYDVKM. This CDR3 contains 15 residues. Trimming removed 4 bases from V and 0 bases from J; junction bases left unmatched: 2. CDR3 nucleotide sequence: TGTGCCAGCAGTTATGGGACAGCGAACACCGGGGAGCTGTTTTTT. The encoded protein is CASSYGTANTGELFF. Complete variable domain (other parts from reference TRBV28 and TRBJ2-2): DVKVTQSSRYLVKRTGEKVFLECVQDMDHENMFWYRQDPGLGLRLIYFSYDVKMKEKGDIPEGYSVSREKKERFSLILESASTNQTSMYLCASSYGTANTGELFFGEGSRLTVL.

V and J are TRBV10-3 and TRBJ1-1; a possible D gene is TRBD1 (5 bases). The V end was cut by 6 bases, the J end by 4 bases, with 9 bases between. Germline V gene data show CDR1 as ENHRY and CDR2 as SYGVKD. CDR3 size: 12 residues. CDR3 sequence reads: CAIRGQGTEAFF. CDR3 bases: TGTGCCATCAGGGGGCAGGGCACTGAAGCTTTCTTT.

The rearrangement uses TRBV28 and TRBJ2-7; TRBD1 matches 8 bases. This CDR3 spans 14 amino acids. The V gene's germline CDR1 is MDHEN and CDR2 SYDVKM. J gave up 5 bases and V 6 bases, and 9 bases lay outside the gene matches. As DNA, the CDR3 is TGTGCCAGCAGGGTACCGGACAGGGACCACGAGCAGTACTTC. The encoded protein is CASRVPDRDHEQYF.

CDR3 residues: CGSRGTGYNSPLHF. CDR3 DNA sequence: TGTGGCTCCAGGGGGACGGGCTATAATTCACCCCTCCACTTT. This chain connects TRBV6-5 to TRBJ1-6; 7 nucleotides align to TRBD1. The CDR3 sequence is 14 residues long. Germline CDR1 reads MNHEY; CDR2 reads SVGAGI.

The rearrangement uses TRBV7-9 and TRBJ1-2, with TRBD1 as a possible D gene (6 bases). Germline V gives CDR1 SEHNR, CDR2 FQNEAQ (reference sequence). V dropped 2 bases and J dropped 3 bases, with 13 bases sitting between them. This CDR3 is 15 amino acids long. CDR3 in amino acids: CASSLRFGGDYGYTF. For the CDR3, the DNA is TGTGCCAGCAGCTTAAGGTTTGGGGGCGACTATGGCTACACCTTC.

The V gene is TRBV29-1, the J gene TRBJ2-3; D might be TRBD2 (6 bases). The CDR3 covers 11 residues. V lost 7 bases to trimming and J lost 5 bases, with 10 bases between them. In germline, CDR1 is SQVTM, CDR2 ANQGSEA. The CDR3 nucleotides read TGCAGCGGCGGGACGGAAGATACGCAGTATTTT. Translated: CSGGTEDTQYF.

V is TRBV6-2 or TRBV6-3 and J is TRBJ2-5; D call uncertain. This CDR3 region has 21 residues. The V gene lost 0 bases and the J gene lost 5 bases, with 31 bases spanning the gap. CDR1 and CDR2 (germline): MNHEY, SVGEGT. The CDR3 is CASSYSELGAGLGPLKETQYF. CDR3 nucleotide sequence: TGTGCCAGCAGTTACTCTGAGCTAGGAGCCGGCCTTGGCCCCTTGAAGGAGACCCAGTACTTC.

This rearrangement joins TRBV30 to TRBJ1-6; the D gene is possibly TRBD1 (6 bases). The CDR3 sequence is 16 residues long. The germline V and J ends were trimmed by 2 bases and 2 bases, with 13 bases remaining between them. Germline CDR1 and CDR2: GTSNPN and SVGIG (reference sequence). The DNA for the CDR3 is TGTGCCTGGAGTCCAGCAGGGGAAACCTATAATTCACCCCTCCACTTT. It is translated as CAWSPAGETYNSPLHF. Filled out from reference TRBV30 and TRBJ1-6, the complete variable domain reads SQTIHQWPATLVQPVGSPLSLECTVEGTSNPNLYWYRQAAGRGLQLLFYSVGIGQISSEVPQNLSASRPQDRQFILSSKKLLLSDSGFYLCAWSPAGETYNSPLHFGNGTRLTVT.

The chain combines TRBV9 with TRBJ1-4, with 7 bases matching TRBD1. CDR1 and CDR2 from the germline V gene are SGDLS and YYNGEE. V shed 0 bases, J shed 2 bases, and the junction held 4 bases outside the gene matches. This CDR3 is built from 16 residues. The CDR3 loop reads CASSVGTGATNEKLFF. The CDR3 bases are TGTGCCAGCAGCGTAGGCACAGGGGCGACTAATGAAAAACTGTTTTTT.

The chain uses TRBV11-2 and TRBJ1-2, with D maybe TRBD1 (5 bases). From germline, CDR1 is SGHAT and CDR2 FQNNGV. The CDR3 spans 14 residues. V dropped 3 bases and J dropped 3 bases, with 11 bases sitting between them. As DNA, the CDR3 is TGTGCCAGCAGCTTCTTATTCAGGGACTATGGCTACACCTTC. Residues: CASSFLFRDYGYTF.

This chain joins TRBV7-9 and TRBJ2-5, with a possible D match to TRBD1 (5 bases). This CDR3 contains 14 residues. Trimming took off 2 bases at V and 2 bases at J, with 9 bases between the two ends. Germline CDR1 reads SEHNR; CDR2 reads FQNEAQ (reference sequence). Written as DNA, the CDR3 is TGTGCCAGCAGCTTACAGGGCCCACAAGAGACCCAGTACTTC. Translation: CASSLQGPQETQYF.

V usage is TRBV5-4 and J usage is TRBJ2-3, with TRBD1 as a possible D gene (6 bases). CDR1 is SGHNT, CDR2 YYREEE, per germline (reference sequence). The V gene lost 2 bases and the J gene lost 1 base, with 14 bases spanning the gap. The CDR3 has 16 residues. CDR3: CASSFRSGGRTDTQYF. The DNA of the CDR3 is TGTGCCAGCAGCTTTAGGTCTGGGGGCCGCACAGATACGCAGTATTTT.

The chain employs TRBV5-4 and TRBJ1-2; 8 bases match TRBD1. The CDR3 length is 16 residues. Germline V gene sequence: CDR1 SGHNT, CDR2 YYREEE (reference sequence). The V segment lost 4 bases and the J segment 6 bases; nucleotides outside the gene matches: 14. In DNA form, the CDR3 reads TGTGCCAGCAGCGAAGACAGGGGAGGGCCCCTCAATGGCTACACCTTC. Its translation is CASSEDRGGPLNGYTF.

The chain couples TRBV6-2 or TRBV6-3 to TRBJ1-1; D not resolved. There are 13 residues in the CDR3. V was shortened by 2 bases and J by 6 bases, with 10 bases between the two germline ends. The germline CDR1 and CDR2 sequences are MNHEY and SVGEGT. This CDR3 reads CASSYLGGAEAFF. CDR3 bases: TGTGCCAGCAGTTACCTGGGAGGAGCTGAAGCTTTCTTT.

The chain recombines TRBV12-3 or TRBV12-4 with TRBJ2-7; possible D gene TRBD2, 5 bases. There are 12 residues in the CDR3. The ends were cut back, 3 bases at V and 3 bases at J, with 6 bases in the middle. CDR3: CASSFRDYEQYF. In DNA form, the CDR3 reads TGTGCCAGCAGTTTCCGGGACTACGAGCAGTACTTC.

In the case of this clone: Other DNA sequences of this sample code for an identical CDR3. The chain recombines TRBV6-6 with TRBJ1-1; D remains ambiguous. V was shortened by 2 bases and J by 6 bases, with 7 bases between the two germline ends. Germline V gene sequence: CDR1 MNHNY, CDR2 SVGAGI (reference sequence). This CDR3 is 12 amino acids long. DNA for the CDR3: TGTGCCAGCAGTTACGCGGGCGCTGAAGCTTTCTTT. This codes for CASSYAGAEAFF.

The chain is built from TRBV6-2 or TRBV6-3 and TRBJ1-2, with a tentative D call TRBD1 (6 bases). Germline V CDR1 and CDR2: MNHEY, SVGEGT. V gave up 6 bases and J gave up 6 bases, with 11 bases separating them. CDR3 length: 12 residues. For the CDR3, the DNA is TGTGCCAGCAGCCTACAGGGACATGGCTACACCTTC. Translated: CASSLQGHGYTF.

The rearrangement joins TRBV7-2 to TRBJ1-6; no firm D call. This CDR3 region has 12 residues. V was clipped by 2 bases and J by 9 bases, with 5 bases between them. CDR1 SGHTA and CDR2 FQGNSA come from the germline V gene. The CDR3 is CASSLPGSPLHF. CDR3 bases: TGTGCCAGCAGCTTACCCGGTTCACCCCTCCACTTT.

The chain carries TRBV5-1 and TRBJ1-1; D not resolved. Trimming cost V 3 bases and J 0 bases, with 12 bases left between them. The CDR3 extends over 15 amino acids. CDR1 is SGHRS, CDR2 YFSETQ, per germline. CDR3 protein: CASSSERGMNTEAFF. For the CDR3, the DNA is TGCGCCAGCAGCTCGGAACGGGGAATGAACACTGAAGCTTTCTTT.

The rearrangement links TRBV5-4 to TRBJ2-1; TRBD2 matches 9 bases. The V and J ends lost 0 bases and 2 bases, in that order; junction bases with no gene match: 0. CDR1 and CDR2 from the germline V gene are SGHNT and YYREEE (reference sequence). CDR3 length: 15 residues. CDR3 sequence reads: CASSLVAGAYNEQFF. The CDR3 DNA sequence: TGTGCCAGCAGCTTGGTAGCGGGGGCCTACAATGAGCAGTTCTTC. Supplemented by reference TRBV5-4 and TRBJ2-1, the full variable domain reads ETGVTQSPTHLIKTRGQQVTLRCSSQSGHNTVSWYQQALGQGPQFIFQYYREEENGRGNFPPRFSGLQFPNYSSELNVNALELDDSALYLCASSLVAGAYNEQFFGPGTRLTVL.

The chain uses TRBV5-4 and TRBJ1-1; 7 nucleotides align to TRBD1. J lost 1 base, V lost 3 bases, and 3 bases had no gene match. Germline loops: CDR1 SGHNT, CDR2 YYREEE (reference sequence). CDR3 length: 14 residues. This chain's CDR3 is CASSSWDRNTEAFF. In DNA form, the CDR3 reads TGTGCCAGCAGCTCCTGGGACAGGAACACTGAAGCTTTCTTT.

The chain has TRBV5-4 and TRBJ1-1; TRBD1 matches 7 bases. Germline V lookup: CDR1 SGHNT, CDR2 YYREEE (reference sequence). Trimming removed 0 bases from V and 8 bases from J; junction bases left unmatched: 19. This CDR3 has 18 residues. CDR3 nucleotide sequence: TGTGCCAGCAGCTTGGTAGCAGGGGGAGCTAAAGGGAGTAGCGAAGCTTTCTTT. Protein: CASSLVAGGAKGSSEAFF.

This chain connects TRBV30 to TRBJ1-5, with D maybe TRBD1 (5 bases). Germline-derived CDR1 and CDR2 are GTSNPN and SVGIG (reference sequence). Trimming removed 2 bases from V and 2 bases from J, with 19 bases in between. The CDR3 totals 17 residues. CDR3 nucleotide sequence: TGTGCCTGGAGTTTTTACGGGGGGGGTAGAGGCAATCAGCCCCAGCATTTT. Translated: CAWSFYGGGRGNQPQHF.